The 28 T cell receptor beta chains reported below all come from one sample, sequenced in a study of cytomegalovirus exposure and HLA in healthy donors. Profiling relied on immunoSEQ multiplex PCR, and the TCRdb table lists in-frame clones only, not all of them. The sample lists about 260,000 clones; roughly 87% were seen once. The sequencing sample was made of PBMCs. These receptors were collected from a woman in her twenties or thirties in good health and CMV-seronegative.

The rearrangement links TRBV5-1 to TRBJ1-1; no firm D call. Germline assignment: CDR1 SGHRS and CDR2 YFSETQ. The CDR3 contains 14 residues. V gave up 4 bases and J gave up 2 bases, with 12 bases separating them. CDR3 protein: CASSGSLGNTEAFF. As DNA, the CDR3 is TGCGCCAGCAGCGGAAGTCTAGGAAACACTGAAGCTTTCTTT.

This chain links TRBV6-1 with TRBJ2-7; D unclear. The V gene's germline CDR1 is MNHNS and CDR2 SASEGT. Trimming removed 2 bases at V and 4 bases at J, with 9 bases between. CDR3 length equals 13 residues. CDR3 protein: CASSESRLYEQYF. In DNA, the CDR3 is TGTGCCAGCAGTGAATCCAGATTATACGAGCAGTACTTC.

The J gene is TRBJ1-4, the V gene TRBV29-1; 7 bases agree with TRBD1. V was clipped by 7 bases and J by 3 bases; unmatched bases: 2. Germline V lookup: CDR1 SQVTM, CDR2 ANQGSEA. The CDR3 covers 12 residues. The CDR3 region has the DNA TGCAGCGGTGGGACAGCTAATGAAAAACTGTTTTTT. As protein: CSGGTANEKLFF.

This clone has only one observation. The chain links TRBV2 to TRBJ2-3; 11 bases align to TRBD2. V gave up 0 bases and J gave up 3 bases; unmatched junction bases: 8. Germline assignment: CDR1 SNHLY and CDR2 FYNNEI. The CDR3 sequence is 18 residues long. In DNA form, the CDR3 reads TGTGCCAGCAGTGAAGCCATCCTAGCGGGAGGAGGGACAGATACGCAGTATTTT. Amino acids: CASSEAILAGGGTDTQYF.

This chain uses TRBV7-2 with TRBJ2-1; 9 bases map to TRBD1. This CDR3 spans 16 amino acids. Germline-derived CDR1 and CDR2 are SGHTA and FQGNSA. With V trimmed by 1 base and J by 7 bases, 8 bases remained unmatched. The DNA of the CDR3 is TGTGCCAGCAGCTTAGGGGGACAGGGACCATGGAATGAGCAGTTCTTC. Its translation is CASSLGGQGPWNEQFF.

The chain couples TRBV6-6 to TRBJ2-2; D might be TRBD2 (5 bases). Germline loops: CDR1 MNHNY, CDR2 SVGAGI (reference sequence). The CDR3 has 16 residues. V lost 1 base and J lost 8, with 17 bases in between. CDR3 sequence reads: CASSYYTGLRVGELFF. The CDR3 bases are TGTGCCAGCAGTTACTACACGGGGTTACGGGTGGGGGAGCTGTTTTTT.

This sequence joins TRBV18 and TRBJ2-6, with TRBD1 as a possible D gene (6 bases). Germline V gene data show CDR1 as KGHSH and CDR2 as LQKENI. V shed 3 bases and J shed 0 bases, with 15 bases lying between them. This CDR3 has 18 residues. The CDR3 is CASSPGTIDLSGANVLTF. CDR3 bases: TGTGCCAGCTCACCCGGGACAATAGACCTCTCTGGGGCCAACGTCCTGACTTTC.

This sequence joins TRBV2 and TRBJ1-1; the D gene is possibly TRBD1 (5 bases). The CDR3 runs 13 residues. V was trimmed by 5 bases and J by 4 bases, leaving 11 bases between them. From germline, CDR1 is SNHLY and CDR2 FYNNEI. CDR3 DNA sequence: TGTGCCAGCAGTCACCCGGGGGGCACTGAAGCTTTCTTT. This sequence encodes CASSHPGGTEAFF.

The J gene is TRBJ2-3, the V gene TRBV30; weak D call: TRBD2 (6 bases). The CDR3 loop spans 15 amino acids. Trimming removed 1 base at V and 0 bases at J, with 11 bases between. Per the germline V gene, CDR1 is GTSNPN and CDR2 is SVGIG (reference sequence). The CDR3 sequence is CAWSAIAASTDTQYF. The CDR3 nucleotides read TGTGCCTGGAGTGCCATAGCGGCTAGCACAGATACGCAGTATTTT.

CDR3 protein: CASSTLQGGAFF. CDR3 in DNA: TGTGCCAGCAGCACCCTACAGGGAGGAGCTTTCTTT. The V gene is TRBV7-9, the J gene TRBJ1-1, with D possibly matching TRBD1 (6 bases). The length of the CDR3 is 12 residues. Germline V CDR1 and CDR2: SEHNR, FQNEAQ (reference sequence). Trimming removed 5 bases at V and 10 bases at J, with 14 bases between. Using reference TRBV7-9 and TRBJ1-1 for the parts outside the CDR3, the full variable domain is DTGVSQNPRHKITKRGQNVTFRCDPISEHNRLYWYRQTLGQGPEFLTYFQNEAQLEKSRLLSDRFSAERPKGSFSTLEIQRTEQGDSAMYLCASSTLQGGAFFGQGTRLTVV.

The rearrangement joins TRBV6-6 to TRBJ1-5; tentative D call: TRBD1 (5 bases). The CDR3 length is 15 residues. V shed 2 bases and J shed 5 bases, with 13 bases lying between them. Germline V gives CDR1 MNHNY, CDR2 SVGAGI (reference sequence). CDR3 DNA sequence: TGTGCCAGCAGTTACGGGATGGGGGACGATCAGCCCCAGCATTTT. This codes for CASSYGMGDDQPQHF.

The rearrangement links TRBV7-7 to TRBJ2-5, with 7 bases that match TRBD2. Germline loops: CDR1 SSHAT, CDR2 FNYEAQ (reference sequence). V was clipped by 5 bases and J by 5 bases; unmatched bases: 8. CDR3 size: 14 residues. CDR3 sequence: CASSRSGERETQYF. CDR3 bases: TGTGCCAGCAGCCGCAGCGGGGAGCGGGAGACCCAGTACTTC.

In its sample, this clone was seen a few times. J is TRBJ2-7 and V is TRBV7-3; perhaps TRBD1 as D (6 bases). CDR3 size: 17 residues. Germline loops: CDR1 SGHTA, CDR2 FQGTGA. V was trimmed by 0 bases and J by 2 bases, leaving 17 bases between them. The CDR3 region has the DNA TGTGCCAGCAGCTTAACAGGTCGGCAGGGGACCCCCTACGAGCAGTACTTC. This sequence encodes CASSLTGRQGTPYEQYF.

CDR3 bases: TGTGCCAGCAGTTTCCAAGGACTAGCGGAGTTCACAGATACGCAGTATTTT. Translating it yields CASSFQGLAEFTDTQYF. The gene calls are TRBV28 and TRBJ2-3, with TRBD2 identical over 10 bases. CDR1 and CDR2 (germline): MDHEN, SYDVKM. CDR3 length: 17 residues. V lost 3 bases and J lost 2; bases outside the gene matches: 8.

This CDR3 reads CASSPTGGWSRGQYF. The CDR3 region has the DNA TGTGCCAGCAGCCCGACAGGGGGCTGGAGCCGGGGGCAGTACTTC. V gene TRBV7-2 combines with J gene TRBJ2-7, with 10 bases matching TRBD1. The CDR3 covers 15 residues. Per germline, CDR1 SGHTA and CDR2 FQGNSA. V shed 5 bases, J shed 9 bases, and the junction held 13 bases outside the gene matches.

The genes are TRBV19 and TRBJ2-4, with 9 positions matching TRBD1. Germline V gives CDR1 LNHDA, CDR2 SQIVND (reference sequence). The CDR3 contains 15 residues. V shed 3 bases and J 6 bases; nucleotides not matched to a gene: 6. The CDR3 DNA reads TGTGCCAGTAGTATTGGGGGACAGGGTGGAAACATTCAGTACTTC. It translates to CASSIGGQGGNIQYF.

V usage is TRBV9 and J usage is TRBJ2-3; maybe TRBD2 (7 bases). Germline CDR1 reads SGDLS; CDR2 reads YYNGEE. The CDR3 runs to 16 residues. V lost 0 bases to trimming and J lost 1 base, with 12 bases between them. As DNA, the CDR3 is TGTGCCAGCAGCGTAGTCGGGGAGGGGGGCACAGATACGCAGTATTTT. Its translation: CASSVVGEGGTDTQYF.

The rearrangement uses TRBV28 and TRBJ2-1, with D possibly being TRBD1 or TRBD2 (5 bases each). Germline CDR1 is MDHEN and CDR2 is SYDVKM. The CDR3 is made up of 15 amino acids. Deletions cut 5 bases from V and 0 bases from J, with 11 bases between. In DNA form, the CDR3 reads TGTGCCAGCAGTAGGGGACCCAACTCCTACAATGAGCAGTTCTTC. Protein: CASSRGPNSYNEQFF.

This clone was seen only once. J is TRBJ2-7 and V is TRBV7-2; 9 bases map to TRBD1. The junction had 6 bases not matched to a gene; V was cut back by 3 bases and J by 3 bases. The CDR3 is 15 amino acids. Germline V gives CDR1 SGHTA, CDR2 FQGNSA. CDR3 nucleotide sequence: TGTGCCAGCAGCTTTCAACAGGGGGCGCGCTACGAGCAGTACTTC. Translated, it gives CASSFQQGARYEQYF.

The chain is built from TRBV7-2 and TRBJ2-3; 7 bases are shared with TRBD1. Per germline, CDR1 SGHTA and CDR2 FQGNSA. The ends lost 5 bases at V and 2 bases at J; junction bases unmatched: 1. The CDR3 is 13 residues long. DNA of the CDR3: TGTGCCAGCAGCCAGGGGGTCACAGATACGCAGTATTTT. As protein: CASSQGVTDTQYF.

The chain combines TRBV6-5 with TRBJ2-5; TRBD2 matches at 11 bases. The CDR3 consists of 13 residues. From germline, CDR1 is MNHEY and CDR2 SVGAGI. Trimming took 7 bases from V and 3 from J; bases not matched to a gene: 1. CDR3 bases: TGTGCCAGCATGGGACTAGCGGAAGAGACCCAGTACTTC. Translation gives CASMGLAEETQYF.

This clone was seen a few times. The rearrangement joins TRBV6-5 to TRBJ2-3; 9 positions match TRBD2. Germline V gives CDR1 MNHEY, CDR2 SVGAGI. V shed 5 bases, J shed 3 bases, and the junction held 3 bases outside the gene matches. The CDR3 has 14 residues. The CDR3 nucleotides are TGTGCCAGCAGTACGACTAGCGGTACAGATACGCAGTATTTT. It translates to CASSTTSGTDTQYF.

The rearrangement uses TRBV9 and TRBJ2-1, with 12 positions matching TRBD2. Germline-derived CDR1 and CDR2 are SGDLS and YYNGEE. The CDR3 has 16 residues. The J segment lost 10 bases and the V segment lost 2 bases, leaving 10 bases of the junction unmatched. CDR3 coding DNA: TGTGCCAGCAGCGTGATGACTAGCGGGAGAGGAACAGAGCAGTTCTTC. Residues: CASSVMTSGRGTEQFF.

The chain couples TRBV28 to TRBJ2-3; weak D call: TRBD2 (5 bases). The CDR3 loop spans 14 amino acids. Looked up from germline, CDR1 is MDHEN and CDR2 is SYDVKM. V lost 4 bases and J lost 3, with 11 bases in between. The CDR3 DNA reads as TGTGCCAGCAGTTCCCTCGGACTGACAGATACGCAGTATTTT. This encodes CASSSLGLTDTQYF.

The J gene is TRBJ2-7, the V gene TRBV9; possibly TRBD2 for D (5 bases). This CDR3 spans 16 amino acids. The V gene's germline CDR1 is SGDLS and CDR2 YYNGEE. Deletions cut 0 bases from V and 5 bases from J, with 18 bases between. The CDR3 DNA sequence: TGTGCCAGCAGCGTAGTCCCCACTAGGCTGGGAAACGAGCAGTACTTC. It codes for CASSVVPTRLGNEQYF.

This chain joins TRBV15 and TRBJ2-7, with D perhaps TRBD2 (5 bases). Germline CDR1 and CDR2: LNHNV and YYDKDF (reference sequence). V gave up 1 base and J gave up 4 bases, with 11 bases separating them. This CDR3 is 14 amino acids long. Here the CDR3 reads CATSRVNGGYEQYF. The CDR3 region has the DNA TGTGCCACCAGCAGAGTGAATGGCGGGTACGAGCAGTACTTC.

The chain recombines TRBV27 with TRBJ2-2, with a tentative D call TRBD1 (5 bases). Trimming left V 5 bases short and J 7 bases short, with 11 bases between. Germline V gene lookup returns CDR1 MNHEY and CDR2 SMNVEV (reference sequence). The length of the CDR3 is 13 residues. The CDR3 loop reads CASSSRQGGELFF. The CDR3 DNA follows: TGTGCCAGCAGTAGCCGGCAGGGCGGGGAGCTGTTTTTT.

This clone has just one count. The chain uses TRBV7-9 and TRBJ2-5, with D hard to call. V shed 4 bases and J shed 5 bases, with 20 bases lying between them. Per the germline V gene, CDR1 is SEHNR and CDR2 is FQNEAQ (reference sequence). This CDR3 has 16 residues. As DNA, the CDR3 is TGTGCCAGCAGCTCCCCCTTCCAACCTCACGGGGAGACCCAGTACTTC. Translation: CASSSPFQPHGETQYF.